This T cell receptor beta chain was sequenced in a study of blood T cells in healthy people across ages. A sample-barcoded 5' primer and a J-beta primer mix were used in a second PCR of roughly 7 to 12 cycles. Using its own MiXCR run on the 5' RACE reads, TCRdb lists one record per CDR3 protein. The sample has 720,000 or so distinct CDR3 sequences; less than 45% are singletons. About this clonotype: The antigen remains unidentified.

No fewer than 6.5 million PBMCs went into each sample. Findings of the study overall: With age, beta diversity per million T cells declined roughly linearly, significantly by 40.

With V trimmed by 2 bases and J by 5 bases, 16 bases remained unmatched. CDR1 and CDR2 from the germline V gene are DFQATT and SNEGSKA (reference sequence). The CDR3 runs to 17 residues. V is TRBV20-1 and J is TRBJ2-3; TRBD2 matches 7 bases. The origin of this receptor is an elderly man in good health. What was sequenced was blood. The CDR3 loop reads CSARQPSGPTRGDTQYF. DNA for the CDR3: TGCAGTGCTAGACAGCCTAGCGGACCAACCCGGGGAGATACGCAGTATTTT.